The present T cell receptor beta chain was sequenced within a study of blood T cells in healthy people across ages (dated by TCRdb to between 2014 and 2017). The study in broad terms: In model experiments, template switching captured about one uniquely barcoded TCR beta cDNA molecule for every two T cells. Age-related changes in TCR beta repertoire diversity were measured in the study by deep sequencing normalized with unique cDNA molecular identifiers. The donors were divided into four age groups: young (average around 16 years), middle-aged (about 40), aged (approximately 62) and long-lived (nearly 85). To avoid experimental bias, donors of different ages were distributed randomly across sequencing lanes. The study analyzed two additional independent replicas of 1 million unique cDNA reads from the same blood draw for two donors, one aged 18 to 29 and one aged 80 or older. Results the study describes overall, beyond this receptor: Total diversity estimates from one million sequenced T cells were considered lower bounds and underestimates. The CMV infection status of donors was not known, potentially confounding age-related changes in expanded clonotypes. Observed TCR beta diversity correlated strongly with the percentage of naive T cells measured by flow cytometry. As age increased, observed TCR beta diversity per million T cells dropped in a roughly linear way, and a significant reduction was already evident by age 40. Conclusive comparison of naive and antigen-experienced compartments was prevented by the profiling of bulk unsorted PBMCs. Compared with the aged group, the long-lived group had more naive CD4+ T cells, fewer expanded clones and increased TCR diversity, a pattern suggesting age selection.

The method behind the library was 5' RACE. Instrument on record: Illumina HiSeq 2500. A second about 7 to 11 cycle PCR used a sample-barcoded 5' primer and a J-beta primer mix. A unique molecular identifier was introduced onto each TCR beta cDNA molecule by a template-switch 5' adaptor carrying 12 random nucleotides. At least 3 million CDR3-containing paired-end reads were obtained from each sample. First-strand cDNA was synthesized from all RNA with the Mint cDNA synthesis kit, primed by a TRBC-specific oligonucleotide. Following uracil-DNA glycosylase treatment, all cDNA underwent a first 18-cycle PCR with the universal primers M1SS and BC2_uni_R. The paper's processing steps were these. For normalization, 1 million high-quality reads, each with a distinct molecular identifier, were randomly selected from each sample. Reads sharing molecular identifiers were discarded rather than binned into consensus sequences. MiTCR, run with a Q25 quality threshold and the strictest error-elimination algorithm, handled CDR3 identification, clonotype clustering and error correction. A nonparametric unseen species model with Euler transformation was used to estimate a lower bound on total TCR beta diversity. TCRdb ran its own pipeline on the public reads, namely fastp trimming at Q25 and MiXCR clone calling, and kept in-frame beta chains. Every entry covers one CDR3 protein and lists the most common genes and DNA from its rows. These V and J calls rely on TCRdb rather than the paper's analysis. Within this sample are approximately 1,000,000 distinct CDR3 sequences, with more than 30% of them counted one time only. Under 15% of the sample is taken by the ten largest.

This clonotype was seen a few times. No antigen is known for it. Base-call qualities are not available, and no considerably larger clone is one nucleotide away. The 35 to 40 donors, aged about 6 to 95 years, were systemically healthy Caucasian individuals from Russia. Approximately 9.3 milliliters of peripheral blood were drawn from each donor into EDTA-treated Vacutainer tubes. Ficoll-Paque density-gradient centrifugation was used to isolate PBMCs, with at least 6 million per sample. Trizol reagent was used to extract total RNA from the PBMCs, yielding at least 6 micrograms per sample. For every donor, an aliquot of PBMCs went through flow cytometry to measure the percentages of naive CD45RAhigh/CD27high T cells. Sequencing was carried out using blood. The clonotype was recovered from a man aged 18-30 years in good health.

The CDR3 corresponds to CAISAGGRVSNGYTF. The sequenced DNA is TGTGCCATCAGTGCGGGGGGGCGTGTTTCGAATGGCTACACCTTC. Recombination connected TRBV10-3 to TRBJ1-2; possibly the D gene is TRBD1, per 6 matching bases. Including cysteine and phenylalanine, the CDR3 has 15 amino acids. The retained sequence is limited to the CDR3, 45 bases, with the frame set at the first base. Trimming removed 4 bases from V and 6 bases from J, leaving 18 bases between the germline ends. According to the germline V gene, CDR1 reads ENHRY and CDR2 reads SYGVKD.